These 7 T cell receptor beta chains were all obtained from the same sample, sequenced in a study of CD8 T cells in ankylosing spondylitis. Study observations and caveats: There was a TCR beta motif, made of several highly homologous variants, that appeared characteristic of ankylosing spondylitis blood.

These TCRs' antigens remain unknown. TCRdb ran MiXCR on the 5' RACE reads and lists one entry per CDR3 protein. The data contain about 90,000 distinct CDR3 sequences, roughly 9% of them singletons. The sample consisted of blood, either unsorted or a sorted T cell fraction (not recorded which). All receptors come from a male donor with ankylosing spondylitis.

V is TRBV7-7 and J is TRBJ2-1; TRBD2 aligns across 13 bases. The CDR3 has 17 residues. Trimming removed 5 bases from V and 7 bases from J; junction bases left unmatched: 11. The germline V gene has CDR1 SSHAT and CDR2 FNYEAQ (reference sequence). CDR3 sequence: CASSPERTSGSGNEQFF. CDR3 in DNA: TGTGCCAGCAGCCCGGAAAGGACTAGCGGGAGTGGGAATGAGCAGTTCTTC.

This clonotype was found a few times. The gene calls are TRBV20-1 and TRBJ2-1; tentative D call: TRBD2 (6 bases). This CDR3 region has 16 residues. Germline V gene lookup returns CDR1 DFQATT and CDR2 SNEGSKA (reference sequence). V was cut by 0 bases and J by 2 bases, with 14 bases left in between. The CDR3 nucleotides are TGCAGTGCTAGAGAACGGTCGGGGGAGACCTACAATGAGCAGTTCTTC. Translating gives CSARERSGETYNEQFF.

This clonotype was found a few times. This chain connects TRBV7-8 to TRBJ1-5; D may be TRBD1 (5 bases). Trimming shortened V by 7 bases and J by 3 bases, and 16 bases separated the two germline ends. Germline values: CDR1 SGHVS, CDR2 FQNEAQ. The length of the CDR3 is 15 residues. The CDR3 is CASTQGVAYNQPQHF. CDR3 in DNA: TGTGCCAGCACCCAGGGCGTAGCCTACAATCAGCCCCAGCATTTT.

The CDR3 sequence: CASSQGGIGNEQFF. CDR3 DNA sequence: TGCGCCAGCAGCCAAGGGGGAATTGGCAATGAGCAGTTCTTC. The V call is TRBV4-1, the J call TRBJ2-1; no firm D call. Trimming cost V 1 base and J 6 bases, with 10 bases left between them. The CDR3 loop spans 14 amino acids. CDR1 and CDR2 (germline): MGHRA, YSYEKL.

The rearrangement links TRBV27 to TRBJ2-2; D is undetermined. The CDR3 length is 14 residues. In germline, CDR1 is MNHEY, CDR2 SMNVEV (reference sequence). V shed 2 bases and J shed 1 base, with 5 bases lying between them. The CDR3 DNA reads as TGTGCCAGCAGTTTAATAGAGAACACCGGGGAGCTGTTTTTT. The encoded protein is CASSLIENTGELFF.

Many counts were recorded for this clonotype. The chain joins TRBV15 to TRBJ1-3, with D unresolved. V was cut by 0 bases and J by 2 bases, with 8 bases left in between. This CDR3 contains 15 residues. Per germline, CDR1 LNHNV and CDR2 YYDKDF (reference sequence). The CDR3: CATSRDQNPGNTIYF. As DNA, the CDR3 is TGTGCCACCAGCAGAGATCAGAATCCTGGAAACACCATATATTTT.

This clonotype has just a few counts. The gene calls are TRBV4-1 and TRBJ2-1; the match to TRBD1 covers 8 bases. With V trimmed by 0 bases and J by 6 bases, 7 bases remained unmatched. The CDR3 totals 16 residues. The V gene's germline CDR1 is MGHRA and CDR2 YSYEKL. CDR3 amino acids: CASSQDWTGSGNEQFF. The CDR3 DNA follows: TGCGCCAGCAGCCAAGATTGGACAGGGTCAGGCAATGAGCAGTTCTTC.